This TCR beta chain was profiled in a study of cytomegalovirus exposure and HLA in healthy donors. Study conclusions and caveats: Cytomegalovirus status, reportedly, was diagnosed with high specificity and sensitivity by the classifier. In a later analysis, HLA-associated beta chains showed higher expansion and lower generation probabilities than comparable chains.

The germline CDR1 and CDR2 sequences are KGHSH and LQKENI. Trimming took 3 bases from V and 9 from J; bases not matched to a gene: 9. This CDR3 is 15 amino acids long. The sample holds one count of this clone. Its antigen is not identified. Use of 60 Vbeta and 13 Jbeta primers characterized the PCR. Here immunoSEQ multiplex PCR was the method, and the copy in TCRdb shows in-frame clones only, minus some. Of fewer than 200,000 clones listed, 65% to 75% are singletons. This receptor was obtained from a human donor in good health. V gene TRBV18 combines with J gene TRBJ2-1, with 9 bases that match TRBD2. The sample was PBMCs. The DNA of the CDR3 is TGTGCCAGCTCACCTCAGGCGGGGGGGCCCGGTGAGCAGTTCTTC. Amino acid sequence: CASSPQAGGPGEQFF.